This T cell receptor beta chain was recovered during a study of blood T cell repertoires in COVID-19. Study background: Nucleic acid was either cDNA or gDNA, and it came from T cells, B-cell-depleted T cells, or PBMCs.

The data were produced by immunoSEQ multiplex PCR, yet TCRdb's version contains in-frame clones alone and is incomplete. This sample has 200,000 or so clones; about 84% occur once, and the top ten carry about 5.5%. This clone was recorded a few times. Specimen: peripheral blood. The receptor's source is a woman aged 25-40 years with acute or convalescent COVID-19.

The CDR3 DNA reads as TGTGCCAGCAGCCCTCGATCAGGGGCGACGGTCTACGAGCAGTACTTC. Translating it yields CASSPRSGATVYEQYF. V is TRBV5-4 and J is TRBJ2-7; maybe TRBD1 (6 bases). Germline CDR1 is SGHNT and CDR2 is YYREEE (reference sequence). The CDR3 totals 16 residues. The V end was cut by 4 bases, the J end by 3 bases, with 20 bases between.